The subject of this entry is one TCR beta chain. Its specificity is not known. The entry originates in a study of shared clonotypes between healthy human individuals. Assay used: immunoSEQ multiplex PCR; TCRdb lists only in-frame clones, some missing. Of 1.5 million to 1.9 million clones in the sample, around 98% are singletons; the top ten hold less than 0.55%. The CDR3 runs to 14 residues. Trimming stripped 6 bases from V and 2 bases from J, with 12 bases between. Germline CDR1 is MDHEN and CDR2 is SYDVKM. Study observations and caveats: It was the few donors that limited the genetic and exposure-history diversity represented.

The sequencing input was naive CD4+ T cells sorted from blood. Specified subset: CD45RA+ positively selected. The chain links TRBV28 to TRBJ2-3; D is tentatively TRBD1 or TRBD2 (5 bases each). The clonotype comes from a man aged 25 to 45 in good health. The CDR3 coding sequence is TGTGCCAGCAGCCGGTCGGGGACCACAGATACGCAGTATTTT. Translation: CASSRSGTTDTQYF.